The 19 T cell receptor beta chains presented below share a single source sample, sequenced in a study of type 1 and type 2 diabetes patients. Amplification started from genomic DNA. A primer set of 30 forward and 13 reverse primers amplified the CDR3. TCRdb re-called the multiplex PCR reads with MiXCR, one entry per CDR3 protein. Of 250,000 to 300,000 distinct CDR3 sequences detected, around 50% appear once; the ten largest clones hold roughly 15%. Material: peripheral blood mononuclear cells (PBMCs). These receptor sequences come from a man younger than 35 with type 2 diabetes.

This clonotype was seen just once. The V and J genes are TRBV19 and TRBJ1-2, with no clear D. V gave up 10 bases and J gave up 5 bases, with 14 bases separating them. The CDR3 is 12 residues long. Germline lookup yields CDR1 LNHDA and CDR2 SQIVND (reference sequence). CDR3 in amino acids: CATSDPGYGYTF. The CDR3 nucleotides read TGTGCCACCAGTGATCCAGGTTATGGCTACACCTTC.

The chain has TRBV6-5 and TRBJ1-1, with D tentatively TRBD1 (6 bases). CDR1 is MNHEY, CDR2 SVGAGI, per germline. V lost 5 bases and J lost 3, with 10 bases in between. The CDR3 loop spans 13 amino acids. This CDR3 is CASSTGFYTEAFF. As DNA, the CDR3 is TGTGCCAGCAGTACAGGGTTCTACACTGAAGCTTTCTTT.

This chain links TRBV6-5 with TRBJ2-1; the D is unclear. V was cut by 4 bases and J by 2 bases, with 9 bases left in between. The CDR3 has 14 amino acids. Germline V gene data show CDR1 as MNHEY and CDR2 as SVGAGI. The CDR3 nucleotides read TGTGCCAGCAGTTTAGTTATGACCTACAATGAGCAGTTCTTC. Protein: CASSLVMTYNEQFF.

This clonotype was picked up a small number of times. This chain uses TRBV5-1 with TRBJ2-5; 7 bases line up with TRBD2. J was trimmed by 1 base and V by 0 bases; bases with no gene match: 6. The germline gives CDR1 SGHRS, CDR2 YFSETQ. This CDR3 spans 16 amino acids. The CDR3 nucleotides are TGCGCCAGCAGCTTGGGTCTGGGCGGGGGCCAAGAGACCCAGTACTTC. Translation gives CASSLGLGGGQETQYF.

CDR3 sequence: CASSPSRGMAYEQYF. As DNA, the CDR3 is TGTGCCAGCAGTCCAAGCCGGGGGATGGCCTACGAGCAGTACTTC. The J gene is TRBJ2-7, the V gene TRBV27, with D maybe TRBD2 (6 bases). The germline V gene encodes CDR1 MNHEY and CDR2 SMNVEV (reference sequence). This CDR3 has 15 residues. V was clipped by 5 bases and J by 2 bases, with 16 bases between them.

The chain links TRBV7-4 to TRBJ1-1; D call uncertain. The length of the CDR3 is 15 residues. The germline gives CDR1 SGHVT, CDR2 SQSDAQ. The V end was cut by 5 bases, the J end by 0 bases, with 13 bases between. CDR3 sequence: CASSVRITMNTEAFF. Here the CDR3 DNA reads TGTGCCAGCAGCGTACGAATTACAATGAACACTGAAGCTTTCTTT.

The V and J genes are TRBV18 and TRBJ1-1; 11 bases match TRBD1. Germline V gene data show CDR1 as KGHSH and CDR2 as LQKENI. V was clipped by 6 bases and J by 6 bases; unmatched bases: 9. The CDR3 runs to 15 residues. The CDR3 sequence: CASSIGQGAVAEAFF. Written as DNA, the CDR3 is TGTGCCAGCTCTATCGGACAGGGGGCAGTCGCTGAAGCTTTCTTT.

This chain joins TRBV6-6 and TRBJ1-2, with D tentatively TRBD1 (6 bases). V gave up 6 bases and J gave up 8 bases, with 16 bases separating them. The CDR3 covers 13 residues. Looked up from germline, CDR1 is MNHNY and CDR2 is SVGAGI (reference sequence). DNA of the CDR3: TGTGCCAGCAGCCAACAGGGCACAGGAGGCTACACCTTC. Translation: CASSQQGTGGYTF.

As concerns this clonotype: The junction shows a germline mismatch at one end, possibly a read error. V usage is TRBV7-6 and J usage is TRBJ1-4; D uncertain. Germline V gene data show CDR1 as SGHVS and CDR2 as FNYEAQ. CDR3 size: 14 residues. CDR3 protein: CASSSESTNEKLYF. The CDR3 bases are TGTGCCAGCAGCTCAGAGTCAACTAATGAAAAACTGTATTTT.

This clonotype was picked up many times. The V gene is TRBV25-1, the J gene TRBJ2-5; possibly TRBD2 for D (5 bases). Trimming cost V 4 bases and J 2 bases, with 8 bases left between them. Germline V gene lookup returns CDR1 MGHDK and CDR2 SYGVNS. This CDR3 contains 13 residues. DNA of the CDR3: TGTGCCAGCAGTGGGAAGCGGCAAGAGACCCAGTACTTC. It is translated as CASSGKRQETQYF.

This clonotype was observed many times. J is TRBJ1-1 and V is TRBV19, with 8 positions matching TRBD1. With V trimmed by 4 bases and J by 1 base, 2 bases remained unmatched. Germline V gene data show CDR1 as LNHDA and CDR2 as SQIVND (reference sequence). This CDR3 has 14 amino acids. This CDR3 is CASSTDRGNTEAFF. CDR3 DNA sequence: TGTGCCAGTAGTACCGACAGGGGGAACACTGAAGCTTTCTTT.

The chain is built from TRBV7-8 and TRBJ2-5; 14 bases match TRBD2. This CDR3 comprises 17 residues. Germline lookup yields CDR1 SGHVS and CDR2 FQNEAQ. V shed 6 bases, J shed 4 bases, and the junction held 10 bases outside the gene matches. The CDR3 sequence: CASSFGTSGGRGETQYF. CDR3 nucleotide sequence: TGTGCCAGCAGTTTCGGGACTAGCGGGGGTCGGGGAGAGACCCAGTACTTC.

J is TRBJ1-2 and V is TRBV19; D might be TRBD1 (5 bases). The germline V gene has CDR1 LNHDA and CDR2 SQIVND (reference sequence). The germline V and J ends were trimmed by 3 bases and 8 bases, with 10 bases remaining between them. The CDR3 totals 12 residues. The chain's CDR3 is CASSIGGRGYTF. The CDR3 DNA is TGTGCCAGTAGTATCGGGGGACGCGGCTACACCTTC.

This clonotype was picked up a small number of times. This chain links TRBV7-8 with TRBJ1-1; D unclear. V was shortened by 4 bases and J by 5 bases, with 14 bases between the two germline ends. CDR1 and CDR2 from the germline V gene are SGHVS and FQNEAQ. The CDR3 contains 14 residues. This chain's CDR3 is CASSSSWGGTEAFF. CDR3 DNA sequence: TGTGCCAGCAGCTCTAGTTGGGGTGGAACTGAAGCTTTCTTT. Using reference TRBV7-8 and TRBJ1-1 for the parts outside the CDR3, the full variable domain is GAGVSQSPRYKVAKRGQDVALRCDPISGHVSLFWYQQALGQGPEFLTYFQNEAQLDKSGLPSDRFFAERPEGSVSTLKIQRTQQEDSAVYLCASSSSWGGTEAFFGQGTRLTVV.

The rearrangement uses TRBV25-1 and TRBJ2-7; D is perhaps TRBD2 (5 bases). Germline-derived CDR1 and CDR2 are MGHDK and SYGVNS. V gave up 6 bases and J gave up 1 base, with 16 bases separating them. The CDR3 loop spans 15 amino acids. Here the CDR3 reads CASSQVGRGSYEQYF. The CDR3 DNA follows: TGTGCCAGCAGCCAAGTGGGTCGGGGATCCTACGAGCAGTACTTC.

J is TRBJ2-7 and V is TRBV3-2. TRBV3-2 is listed as a pseudogene. This CDR3 has 16 residues. DNA for the CDR3: TGTGCCAGCAGCCAAGATTCAGGCGTTAGCTCCTACGAGCAGTACTTC. The encoded protein is CASSQDSGVSSYEQYF.

The chain uses TRBV7-8 and TRBJ2-3, with 8 bases fitting TRBD1. Losses at the gene ends were 3 bases for V and 3 bases for J; bases not matched to a gene: 5. This CDR3 comprises 15 residues. Looked up from germline, CDR1 is SGHVS and CDR2 is FQNEAQ. The chain's CDR3 is CASSFTGGHTDTQYF. The CDR3 coding sequence is TGTGCCAGCAGCTTTACAGGGGGGCATACAGATACGCAGTATTTT.

The chain links TRBV20-1 to TRBJ2-7, with D perhaps matching TRBD2 (6 bases). Germline values: CDR1 DFQATT, CDR2 SNEGSKA (reference sequence). The CDR3 sequence is 14 residues long. V lost 1 base and J lost 0, with 10 bases in between. CDR3 coding DNA: TGCAGTGCTAGAGGCGGGGCAAGCTCCTACGAGCAGTACTTC. It specifies CSARGGASSYEQYF.

This clonotype has a handful of counts. The rearrangement links TRBV5-1 to TRBJ2-5; a possible D gene is TRBD2 (6 bases). Trimming left V 5 bases short and J 9 bases short, with 20 bases between. Germline V gene sequence: CDR1 SGHRS, CDR2 YFSETQ. The CDR3 length is 14 residues. CDR3 residues: CASSSGTVAAPQYF. Here the CDR3 DNA reads TGCGCCAGCAGTTCCGGGACTGTCGCCGCTCCCCAGTACTTC.